The 12 T cell receptor beta chains below come from one sample, sequenced in a study of blood T cell repertoires in COVID-19. The repertoire was sequenced with immunoSEQ multiplex PCR; TCRdb's copy has only in-frame clones and lacks some. The sample carries about 140,000 clones, around 87% recorded once. Sequenced sample: peripheral blood. Every receptor here comes from a human donor in a cohort sampled during active COVID-19.

Only one count was recorded for this clone. The rearrangement uses TRBV3-1 (or the pseudogene TRBV3-2) and TRBJ2-3; 8 bases line up with TRBD2. CDR1 and CDR2 from the germline V gene are LGHDT and YNNKEL (reference sequence). V was clipped by 1 base and J by 3 bases; unmatched bases: 3. The CDR3 covers 15 residues. This CDR3 reads CASSQVAGRTDTQYF. CDR3 nucleotides: TGTGCCAGCAGCCAAGTAGCGGGACGGACAGATACGCAGTATTTT.

V usage is TRBV10-1 and J usage is TRBJ1-4; 7 bases agree with TRBD1. The CDR3 contains 11 residues. The germline CDR1 and CDR2 sequences are WNHNN and SYGVQD (reference sequence). After removal of 8 bases from V and 13 bases from J, the junction contained 7 bases not matched to a gene. This CDR3 is CASRDSIGLFF. The CDR3 coding sequence is TGCGCCAGCCGGGACAGCATTGGACTGTTTTTT.

Here the CDR3 DNA reads TGTGCCAGCAGTTCACAAGCGGGGGGACGGTACTTC. Protein: CASSSQAGGRYF. This chain connects TRBV28 to TRBJ2-4; 9 bases align to TRBD2. Germline CDR1 is MDHEN and CDR2 is SYDVKM. The CDR3 sequence is 12 residues long. V was clipped by 4 bases and J by 15 bases; unmatched bases: 7.

The rearrangement links TRBV10-3 to TRBJ1-2; D unclear. The V end lost 3 bases, the J end lost 4 bases, and 12 bases lay between the germline ends. Germline V gene sequence: CDR1 ENHRY, CDR2 SYGVKD. CDR3 length: 14 amino acids. The CDR3 protein is CAISDRELGYGYTF. The CDR3, as DNA: TGTGCCATCAGTGACCGGGAGTTGGGCTATGGCTACACCTTC.

J is TRBJ2-1 and V is TRBV30; maybe TRBD1 (5 bases). V lost 1 base to trimming and J lost 7 bases, with 5 bases between them. Germline V gene sequence: CDR1 GTSNPN, CDR2 SVGIG (reference sequence). The length of the CDR3 is 11 residues. This CDR3 reads CAWSAGNEQFF. CDR3 DNA sequence: TGTGCCTGGAGTGCAGGGAATGAGCAGTTCTTC.

The chain is built from TRBV7-2 and TRBJ2-7, with D maybe TRBD2 (6 bases). Germline assignment: CDR1 SGHTA and CDR2 FQGNSA. Trimming shortened V by 2 bases and J by 2 bases, and 7 bases separated the two germline ends. CDR3 length: 13 residues. In DNA form, the CDR3 reads TGTGCCAGCAGCTTACGACTAGCCTACGAGCAGTACTTC. Translation gives CASSLRLAYEQYF.

This sequence joins TRBV2 and TRBJ2-7; D remains ambiguous. The germline V and J ends were trimmed by 2 bases and 2 bases, with 4 bases remaining between them. Germline V lookup: CDR1 SNHLY, CDR2 FYNNEI. This CDR3 has 12 residues. DNA of the CDR3: TGTGCCAGCAGTGAACAGGCCTACGAGCAGTACTTC. Its translation is CASSEQAYEQYF.

This chain joins TRBV12-3 or TRBV12-4 and TRBJ2-5; the D gene is possibly TRBD1 (6 bases). Trimming left V 6 bases short and J 6 bases short, with 14 bases between. The CDR3 covers 13 residues. The CDR3 DNA is TGTGCCAGCAGCCAGGACAGCTCTAAGACCCAGTACTTC. Translating it yields CASSQDSSKTQYF.

The V gene is TRBV29-1, the J gene TRBJ1-1, with a weak D call TRBD1 (5 bases). The CDR3 covers 14 residues. Germline V lookup: CDR1 SQVTM, CDR2 ANQGSEA. Deletions cut 5 bases from V and 5 bases from J, with 18 bases between. The CDR3 reads CSVSPGSGGTEAFF. CDR3 sequence (DNA): TGCAGCGTTTCTCCGGGCTCCGGGGGGACTGAAGCTTTCTTT.

V and J are TRBV27 and TRBJ2-2, with D perhaps TRBD2 (5 bases). CDR1 and CDR2 from the germline V gene are MNHEY and SMNVEV (reference sequence). CDR3 length: 13 residues. V gave up 0 bases and J gave up 7 bases, with 6 bases separating them. The CDR3 loop is CASSLSGGGELFF. CDR3 coding DNA: TGTGCCAGCAGTTTATCAGGAGGCGGGGAGCTGTTTTTT.

The rearrangement links TRBV7-3 to TRBJ2-7; 12 nucleotides match TRBD2. This CDR3 is 15 amino acids long. Germline CDR1 and CDR2: SGHTA and FQGTGA. J was trimmed by 4 bases and V by 5 bases; bases with no gene match: 6. CDR3 residues: CASSPQGLAGYEQYF. CDR3 nucleotides: TGTGCCAGCAGCCCCCAAGGACTAGCGGGATACGAGCAGTACTTC.

The V call is TRBV25-1, the J call TRBJ2-6, with 7 bases lining up with TRBD1. V trimming: 4 bases; J trimming: 2 bases; junction bases outside the gene matches: 8. CDR1 and CDR2 from the germline V gene are MGHDK and SYGVNS. The CDR3 totals 17 residues. As DNA, the CDR3 is TGTGCCAGCAGTGGAGACAGGGTGGTAGCTGGGGCCAACGTCCTGACTTTC. Translating it yields CASSGDRVVAGANVLTF. Using reference TRBV25-1 and TRBJ2-6 for the parts outside the CDR3, the full variable domain is EADIYQTPRYLVIGTGKKITLECSQTMGHDKMYWYQQDPGMELHLIHYSYGVNSTEKGDLSSESTVSRIRTEHFPLTLESARPSHTSQYLCASSGDRVVAGANVLTFGAGSRLTVL.